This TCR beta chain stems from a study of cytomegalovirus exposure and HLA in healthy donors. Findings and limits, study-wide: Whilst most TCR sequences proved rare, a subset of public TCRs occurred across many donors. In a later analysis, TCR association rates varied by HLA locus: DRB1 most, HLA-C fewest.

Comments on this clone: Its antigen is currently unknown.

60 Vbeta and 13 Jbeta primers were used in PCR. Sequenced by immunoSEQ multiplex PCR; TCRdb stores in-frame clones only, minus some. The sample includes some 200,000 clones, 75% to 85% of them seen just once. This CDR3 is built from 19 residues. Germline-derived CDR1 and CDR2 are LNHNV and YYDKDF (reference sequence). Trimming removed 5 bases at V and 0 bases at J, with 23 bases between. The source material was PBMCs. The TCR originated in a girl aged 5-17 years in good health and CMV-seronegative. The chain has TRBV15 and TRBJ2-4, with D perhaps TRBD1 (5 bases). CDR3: CATSPSNPDSGLAKNIQYF. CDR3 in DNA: TGTGCCACCAGCCCATCGAACCCCGACAGTGGGCTAGCCAAAAACATTCAGTACTTC.